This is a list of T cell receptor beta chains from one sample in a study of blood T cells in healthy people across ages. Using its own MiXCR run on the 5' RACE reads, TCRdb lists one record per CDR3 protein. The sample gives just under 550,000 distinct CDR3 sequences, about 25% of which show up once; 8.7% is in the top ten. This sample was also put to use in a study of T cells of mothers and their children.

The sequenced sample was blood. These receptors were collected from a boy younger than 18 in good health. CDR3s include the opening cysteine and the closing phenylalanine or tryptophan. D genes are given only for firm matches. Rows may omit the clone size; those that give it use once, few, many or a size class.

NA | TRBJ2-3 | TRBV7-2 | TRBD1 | TGTGCCAGCAGCGTAGACAGGGACACAGATACGCAGTATTTT | CASSVDRDTDTQYF
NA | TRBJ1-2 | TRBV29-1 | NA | TGCAGCGTTGAAAAGGGTCAAATGGACTATGGCTACACCTTC | CSVEKGQMDYGYTF
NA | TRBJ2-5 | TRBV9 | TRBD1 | TGTGCCAGCAGCGTAGGACAGGGGAGCGAGACCCAGTACTTC | CASSVGQGSETQYF
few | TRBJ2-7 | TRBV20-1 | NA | TGCAGTGCCAGCGACCTAGTCCTGAACGAGCAGTACTTC | CSASDLVLNEQYF
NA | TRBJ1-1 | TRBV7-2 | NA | TGTGCCAGCAGCCTTGGGTATAAGGAGGCTTTCTTT | CASSLGYKEAFF
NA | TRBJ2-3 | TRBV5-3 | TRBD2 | TGTGCCAGAAGCAAAAAAGCCGGACTAGCGGGAGGAGCAGATACGCAGTATTTT | CARSKKAGLAGGADTQYF
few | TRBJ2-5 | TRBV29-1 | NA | TGCAGCGTTAAAAACGGCTCCCAAGAGACCCAGTACTTC | CSVKNGSQETQYF
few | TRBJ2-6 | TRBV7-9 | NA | TGTGCCAGCAGCTTAGGCGCAGGGGGGTCTGGGGCCAACGTCCTGACTTTC | CASSLGAGGSGANVLTF
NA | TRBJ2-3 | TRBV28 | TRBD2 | TGTGCCAGCAGCCTGACTAGCGGGACCGAAGATACGCAGTATTTT | CASSLTSGTEDTQYF
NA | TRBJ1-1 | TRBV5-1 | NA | TGCGCCAGCAGCTTGGGGACAGCCAAGGCTGAAGCTTTCTTT | CASSLGTAKAEAFF
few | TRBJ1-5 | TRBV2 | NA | TGTGCCAGCAGGGGCAGGGCTCAGCCCCAGCATTTT | CASRGRAQPQHF
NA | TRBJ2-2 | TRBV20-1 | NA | TGCAGTGCTAGCGGGACACAGACCGGGGAGCTGTTTTTT | CSASGTQTGELFF
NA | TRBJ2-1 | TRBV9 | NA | TGTGCCAGCAGCGTACCGGAGAGAAGTGAGCAGTTCTTC | CASSVPERSEQFF
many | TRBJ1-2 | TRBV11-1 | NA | TGTGCCAGCAGCTCTCTGGGGGCGAACTATGGCTACACCTTC | CASSSLGANYGYTF
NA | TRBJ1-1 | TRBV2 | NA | TGTGCCAGTAGGACTCGGGTCACAGTTGGTAAAGGCACTGAAGCTTTCTTT | CASRTRVTVGKGTEAFF
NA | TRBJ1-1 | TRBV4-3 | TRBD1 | TGCGCCAGCAGCCAAGACTCCGGGACAGGGGGCTCTGAAGCTTTCTTT | CASSQDSGTGGSEAFF
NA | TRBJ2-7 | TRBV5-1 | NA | TGCGCCAGCAGCTTGGGACAGCGAGGCTCCTACGAGCAGTACTTC | CASSLGQRGSYEQYF
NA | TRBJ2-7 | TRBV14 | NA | TGTGCCAGCAGCCCACTTTCCGGGACAACCTACGAGCAGTACTTC | CASSPLSGTTYEQYF
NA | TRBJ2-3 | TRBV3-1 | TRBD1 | TGTGCCAGCAGCCAAGATGTTGGACAGGGGTCCTTCACAGATACGCAGTATTTT | CASSQDVGQGSFTDTQYF